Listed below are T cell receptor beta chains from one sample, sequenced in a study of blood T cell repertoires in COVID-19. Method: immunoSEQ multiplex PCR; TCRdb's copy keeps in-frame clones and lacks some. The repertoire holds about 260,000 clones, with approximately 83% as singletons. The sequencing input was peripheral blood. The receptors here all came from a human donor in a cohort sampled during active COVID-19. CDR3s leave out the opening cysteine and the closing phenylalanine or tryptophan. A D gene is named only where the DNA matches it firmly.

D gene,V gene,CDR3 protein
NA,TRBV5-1,ASSSIINTEAF
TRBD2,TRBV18,ASSPLTSGRSEQF
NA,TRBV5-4,ASSLVQGLTMETQY
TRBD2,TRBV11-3,ASSGTPTGLAGGEQF
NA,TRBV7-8,ASSLGGLQETQY
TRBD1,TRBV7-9,ASSLWDRGGDTQY
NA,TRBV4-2,ASSQAIAEDYNEQF
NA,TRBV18,ASSPKQQETQY
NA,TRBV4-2,ASSQDQVSPLH
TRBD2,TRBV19,ASTLAYYVNEQF
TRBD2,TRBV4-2,ASSQDSREPHEQY
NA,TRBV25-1,ASSEGGNYGYT
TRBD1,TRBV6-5,ASSYGDSQH
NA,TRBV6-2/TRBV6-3,ASSYGQGLGYT
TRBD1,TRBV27,ASSSQPGGGYT
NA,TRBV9,ASSVAQGYEQY
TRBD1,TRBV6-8,ASSYPDRGWNSPLH
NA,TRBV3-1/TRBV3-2,ASSHSLASRRRAGTQY
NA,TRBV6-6,ASSYQGSIYGYT
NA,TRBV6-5,ASSYKGGASYEQY
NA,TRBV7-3,ASSSLSTDTQY
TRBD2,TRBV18,ASSPPLGEREGPRRLLSSYEQY
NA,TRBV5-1,ASSTELSSGNTIY